This TCR beta chain was documented in a study of primary melanoma T cells and metastatic recurrence (dated by TCRdb to 2018 to 2021). Turning to the overall study: The cohort was made up of approximately 200 primary melanomas of stage T2 to T4, with thickness greater than 1 mm. The study tested whether T-cell fraction and T-cell repertoire clonality in primary melanoma tumors predicted patient outcome. Progression-free survival was the clinical outcome compared against the T-cell fraction measured by TCR beta sequencing. Histopathological grading of tumor-infiltrating lymphocytes was compared with the sequencing-derived T-cell fraction.

CDR1 and CDR2 (SQVTM, ANQGSEA) derive from the germline V gene. V is cut back by 7 bases and J by 4 bases, with 4 bases in the junction unmatched. Including cysteine and phenylalanine, the CDR3 has 12 amino acids. Only the CDR3 DNA stays, 36 bases, in frame from base 1. Each patient's primary melanoma had been surgically resected and was viewed as potentially curable, though still at risk of metastatic recurrence. General findings and caveats noted by the study authors: Regardless of nodal disease, mitotic rate or ulceration status, a T-cell fraction above 20% appeared to be protective. The authors framed an effective T-cell-mediated antitumor response in primary melanoma only as a suggestion, not a demonstrated mechanism. Progression-free survival was reportedly predicted by the tumor T-cell fraction independently of age, mitotic rate, ulceration and thickness. Reportedly, adding T-cell fraction to tumor thickness improved progression-free survival prediction more than adding any other histopathological variable did.

The library was produced with the immunoSEQ multiplex PCR assay. Primary melanoma tumor tissue was subjected to high-throughput sequencing of the T-cell receptor beta chain. Regarding the original processing steps: Repertoire analyses included TCRB CDR3 sharing between samples and the distribution of insertions and deletions. A gradient-boosted model ranked the predictive value of the T-cell fraction against histopathological variables. What TCRdb holds here is the immuneACCESS table cut down to in-frame rearrangements. Part of the clones is not present; checked against another copy, under half of the missing clones reflect an unresolved V gene, and the others are unexplained. That table is the source of V, J and clone size, and D and trimming were worked out from the DNA. The sample profile shows about 110 clones; around four fifths of them were found once. 15% to 20% of the sample is held by the ten biggest clonotypes.

A note on this clone: What antigen it recognizes has not been identified. No much larger clonotype is one base removed from it; base qualities were not supplied.

This receptor was taken from a human donor with melanoma. Here the chain combines TRBV29-1 and TRBJ1-3, with 7 middle bases fitting TRBD1. Sequencing used melanoma tumor tissue. The CDR3 here reads CSARTGGNTIYF. Read as DNA, the sequence is TGCAGCGCTAGGACAGGAGGAAACACCATATATTTT. Where the CDR3 stops, the reference TRBV29-1 and TRBJ1-3 genes take over; the full variable domain is SAVISQKPSRDICQRGTSLTIQCQVDSQVTMMFWYRQQPGQSLTLIATANQGSEATYESGFVIDKFPISRPNLTFSTLTVSNMSPEDSSIYLCSARTGGNTIYFGEGSWLTVV.